A selection of T cell receptor beta chains follows, all from one sample in a study of T cell responses to AZD1222 COVID-19 vaccine. Libraries were prepared by immunoSEQ multiplex PCR; TCRdb keeps only in-frame clonotypes and omits some of them. The sample has some 120,000 clones, about 92% seen once. The sequences come from peripheral blood, collected on day 0 of AZD1222 vaccination. The receptors were gathered from an adult in good health. Each CDR3 is given with its conserved first and last residue. The D gene is left open where the match is weak. Rows give clone size only sometimes, using once, few, many, or a class for an expanded clone.

D	J	V	length	size	CDR3	DNA
.	TRBJ2-1	TRBV6-5	15	.	CASTNVGPRGDEQFF	TGTGCCAGCACCAACGTAGGACCGCGTGGGGATGAGCAGTTCTTC
.	TRBJ2-2	TRBV28	15	.	CASSLPRTGAGELFF	TGTGCCAGCAGTTTACCGCGGACCGGCGCAGGGGAGCTGTTTTTT
.	TRBJ2-3	TRBV7-6	16	.	CASSLAGALGTDTQYF	TGTGCCAGCAGCTTAGCGGGAGCGTTGGGCACAGATACGCAGTATTTT
TRBD1	TRBJ1-3	TRBV28	15	.	CASSPTGAGKNTIYF	TGTGCCAGCAGTCCCACAGGGGCAGGGAAAAACACCATATATTTT
.	TRBJ2-3	TRBV7-3	14	.	CASSLRTNTDTQYF	TGTGCCAGCAGCCTAAGGACTAACACAGATACGCAGTATTTT
TRBD2	TRBJ2-7	TRBV27	14	.	CASSLLAGAYEQYF	TGTGCCAGCAGCCTACTAGCGGGGGCCTACGAGCAGTACTTC
.	TRBJ2-1	TRBV11-2	16	.	CASKPGAGGLYNEQFF	TGTGCCAGCAAACCGGGAGCTGGGGGTTTGTACAATGAGCAGTTCTTC
.	TRBJ2-1	TRBV19	11	.	CASNAYNEQFF	TGTGCCAGTAACGCCTACAATGAGCAGTTCTTC
.	TRBJ1-2	TRBV30	13	.	CAWSVGINYGYTF	TGTGCCTGGAGTGTCGGAATAAACTATGGCTACACCTTC
TRBD1	TRBJ1-4	TRBV14	16	.	CASSQQLTGDNEKLFF	TGTGCCAGCAGCCAGCAATTGACAGGGGACAATGAAAAACTGTTTTTT
.	TRBJ2-1	TRBV20-1	11	.	CSAGGLLQMFF	TGCAGTGCTGGAGGACTACTACAGATGTTCTTC
.	TRBJ2-7	TRBV2	13	.	CASSRNVFYEQYF	TGTGCCAGCAGTAGAAACGTCTTCTACGAGCAGTACTTC
.	TRBJ1-1	TRBV5-1	13	.	CASSLQGSTEAFF	TGCGCCAGCAGCTTGCAGGGGAGCACTGAAGCTTTCTTT
.	TRBJ2-4	TRBV4-1	16	.	CASSPEGTGAKNIQYF	TGCGCCAGCAGCCCCGAAGGGACGGGAGCCAAAAACATTCAGTACTTC
TRBD2	TRBJ2-2	TRBV10-1	17	.	CASSESAGGRYTGELFF	TGCGCCAGCAGTGAGTCCGCGGGAGGGCGGTACACCGGGGAGCTGTTTTTT
.	TRBJ2-5	TRBV5-8	15	.	CASSRRLFGGETQYF	TGTGCCAGCAGCCGAAGACTGTTCGGGGGAGAGACCCAGTACTTC
TRBD1	TRBJ2-7	TRBV3-1/TRBV3-2	13	.	CASSLTGVYEQYF	TGTGCCAGCAGCCTGACAGGGGTCTACGAGCAGTACTTC
TRBD2	TRBJ2-7	TRBV19	15	.	CASSIGLAPSYEQYF	TGTGCCAGTAGTATCGGACTAGCACCATCCTACGAGCAGTACTTC
.	TRBJ2-1	TRBV7-8	14	.	CASSLWTTFREQFF	TGTGCCAGCAGCTTATGGACGACCTTTAGAGAGCAGTTCTTC
.	TRBJ2-7	TRBV15	16	.	CATSRDLGRGIYEQYF	TGTGCCACCAGCAGAGATCTAGGCAGGGGTATTTACGAGCAGTACTTC
TRBD2	TRBJ2-3	TRBV7-6	15	.	CASSSAGVSTDTQYF	TGTGCCAGCAGCTCAGCGGGAGTTAGCACAGATACGCAGTATTTT
TRBD1	TRBJ1-4	TRBV18	15	once	CASSPAGTDGEKLFF	TGTGCCAGCTCACCCGCAGGGACAGACGGAGAAAAACTGTTTTTT
.	TRBJ1-5	TRBV7-2	14	few	CASSLVASNQPQHF	TGTGCCAGCAGCTTAGTGGCTAGCAATCAGCCCCAGCATTTT
TRBD2	TRBJ2-5	TRBV7-9	19	.	CASSLVAGGLGPRLETQYF	TGTGCCAGCAGCTTAGTTGCGGGAGGGCTGGGCCCAAGGCTAGAGACCCAGTACTTC
.	TRBJ1-1	TRBV7-6	13	.	CASRGHMNTEAFF	TGTGCCAGCCGGGGACACATGAACACTGAAGCTTTCTTT
.	TRBJ1-6	TRBV27	15	.	CASSLLGDRNSPLHF	TGTGCCAGCAGTTTATTGGGGGATCGTAATTCACCCCTCCACTTT
.	TRBJ1-1	TRBV5-8	16	.	CASTTGRGRRYTEAFF	TGTGCCAGCACCACTGGGAGGGGACGGAGATACACTGAAGCTTTCTTT
.	TRBJ1-1	TRBV10-3	13	.	CAIKGGLNTEAFF	TGTGCCATCAAGGGGGGGCTGAACACTGAAGCTTTCTTT
.	TRBJ2-7	TRBV5-1	15	.	CASSLSSARGGEQYF	TGCGCCAGCAGCCTTTCTTCCGCCAGGGGGGGCGAGCAGTACTTC
TRBD2	TRBJ2-7	TRBV11-2	14	.	CASRLAGGPLEQYF	TGTGCCAGCAGATTAGCGGGAGGGCCCCTCGAGCAGTACTTC
.	TRBJ1-2	TRBV4-1	17	.	CASSQVLSAGANYGYTF	TGCGCCAGCAGCCAAGTTCTATCGGCAGGAGCTAACTATGGCTACACCTTC
TRBD2	TRBJ2-3	TRBV12-3/TRBV12-4	13	few	CASKREGRNTQYF	TGTGCCAGCAAGCGGGAGGGTAGAAATACGCAGTATTTT
TRBD1	TRBJ2-2	TRBV4-1	14	once	CASSHRQGAGELFF	TGCGCCAGCAGCCATCGACAGGGGGCCGGGGAGCTGTTTTTT
.	TRBJ1-1	TRBV27	17	.	CASSLSRRGRWVTEAFF	TGTGCCAGCAGTTTATCTCGAAGAGGGAGGTGGGTCACTGAAGCTTTCTTT
.	TRBJ1-1	TRBV15	13	.	CATSPGQGREAFF	TGTGCCACCAGTCCAGGGCAGGGGCGTGAAGCTTTCTTT
TRBD1	TRBJ1-1	TRBV2	15	.	CASSEIQGTNTEAFF	TGTGCCAGCAGTGAAATACAGGGGACGAACACTGAAGCTTTCTTT
.	TRBJ2-6	TRBV19	15	.	CASSITASGANVLTF	TGTGCCAGTAGTATAACGGCGTCTGGGGCCAACGTCCTGACTTTC
.	TRBJ2-3	TRBV4-2	15	.	CASSGLTVSTDTQYF	TGTGCCAGCAGCGGTCTCACCGTAAGCACAGATACGCAGTATTTT
TRBD2	TRBJ2-5	TRBV28	17	.	CASSLPGREGAQETQYF	TGTGCCAGCAGTTTACCTGGACGGGAGGGTGCCCAAGAGACCCAGTACTTC
.	TRBJ1-2	TRBV2	14	.	CASRKYRDTDGYTF	TGTGCCAGCAGGAAGTACAGGGATACGGATGGCTACACCTTC
.	TRBJ2-7	TRBV7-8	14	.	CASSRNAGNYEQYF	TGTGCCAGCAGCAGAAACGCGGGTAACTACGAGCAGTACTTC
.	TRBJ1-5	TRBV9	16	.	CASSVHRRVSNQPQHF	TGTGCCAGCAGCGTCCACCGACGGGTTAGCAATCAGCCCCAGCATTTT
TRBD1	TRBJ2-3	TRBV27	16	.	CASSHRDRDSTDTQYF	TGTGCCAGCAGCCACCGGGACAGGGATTCCACAGATACGCAGTATTTT
.	TRBJ1-5	TRBV19	16	.	CASSSYSRGNNQPQHF	TGTGCCAGTAGTTCCTACTCCCGCGGGAACAATCAGCCCCAGCATTTT
.	TRBJ2-1	TRBV6-4	14	.	CASSEGGENNEQFF	TGTGCCAGCAGTGAGGGTGGGGAAAACAATGAGCAGTTCTTC
.	TRBJ1-2	TRBV28	12	.	CASSLRTYGYTF	TGTGCCAGCAGTTTGCGCACCTATGGCTACACCTTC
.	TRBJ2-5	TRBV19	12	.	CASSIGRETQYF	TGTGCCAGTAGTATAGGGCGAGAGACCCAGTACTTC
.	TRBJ1-2	TRBV5-4	13	once	CASSAERSYGYTF	TGTGCCAGCAGCGCCGAGCGAAGCTATGGCTACACCTTC
.	TRBJ2-1	TRBV7-9	13	.	CASSLPAGYEQFF	TGTGCCAGCAGCTTACCAGCTGGCTATGAGCAGTTCTTC
.	TRBJ2-3	TRBV28	16	.	CASTYTTRGVTDTQYF	TGTGCCAGCACCTATACGACAAGGGGCGTCACAGATACGCAGTATTTT
TRBD2	TRBJ2-7	TRBV6-5	13	.	CASSQGLATRGYF	TGTGCCAGCAGCCAAGGACTAGCAACCCGCGGGTACTTC
.	TRBJ2-5	TRBV10-1	15	.	CASSARDGTQETQYF	TGCGCCAGCAGTGCCCGGGACGGCACCCAAGAGACCCAGTACTTC
.	TRBJ2-7	TRBV29-1	13	.	CSVFTGKFYEQYF	TGCAGCGTTTTTACAGGAAAGTTCTACGAGCAGTACTTC
.	TRBJ1-1	TRBV10-3	12	.	CAISGTGTEAFF	TGTGCCATCAGTGGGACGGGGACTGAAGCTTTCTTT
TRBD2	TRBJ2-1	TRBV19	16	.	CASSTNLAGANDEQFF	TGTGCCAGTAGCACCAATCTAGCGGGAGCAAACGATGAGCAGTTCTTC
TRBD2	TRBJ2-5	TRBV28	17	.	CASSFVYGRAGKETQYF	TGTGCCAGCAGTTTCGTATACGGGAGGGCCGGGAAAGAGACCCAGTACTTC
TRBD1	TRBJ1-1	TRBV2	14	.	CASRVWTGVRAAFF	TGTGCCAGCAGAGTCTGGACAGGGGTACGTGCGGCTTTCTTT
.	TRBJ2-7	TRBV27	14	.	CASSFSAVPYEQYF	TGTGCCAGCAGTTTCTCGGCGGTACCCTACGAGCAGTACTTC
.	TRBJ2-7	TRBV14	13	.	CASSQSQSYEQYF	TGTGCCAGCAGCCAATCCCAGAGTTACGAGCAGTACTTC
.	TRBJ2-7	TRBV7-9	12	few	CASSSSGDEQYF	TGTGCCAGCAGCTCTTCAGGGGACGAGCAGTACTTC